This TCR beta chain came from a study of blood T cells in healthy people across ages (dated by TCRdb to about 2015). In the study overall: In model experiments, roughly one uniquely barcoded TCR beta cDNA molecule per two T cells was captured by template switching. Age-related changes in TCR beta repertoire diversity were measured in the study by deep sequencing normalized with unique cDNA molecular identifiers. Donors were grouped into four age groups: young (average 16 years), middle-aged (roughly 37), aged (around 62) and long-lived (roughly 80). Two additional independent replicas of 1 million unique cDNA reads from the same blood draw were analyzed for two donors (one aged 18 to 30 and one aged 80 or older). Donors of different ages were randomly distributed across sequencing lanes to avoid experimental bias.

What the research found in general, with its limitations: The long-lived group showed more naive CD4+ T cells, fewer expanded clones and increased TCR diversity than the aged group, suggesting age selection. Total diversity estimates from one million sequenced T cells were considered lower bounds and underestimates. Conclusive comparison of naive and antigen-experienced compartments was prevented by the profiling of bulk unsorted PBMCs. Because donor CMV infection status was unknown, age-related changes in expanded clonotypes were potentially confounded. Observed TCR beta diversity per million T cells fell roughly linearly with age, and a significant reduction was already apparent by age around 39. A strong correlation was found between observed TCR beta diversity and the percentage of naive T cells measured by flow cytometry.

Concerning this clonotype itself: The clone's antigen remains unknown. One base away there is no much larger clone; base qualities are not given.

Donors were approximately 42 systemically healthy Caucasian individuals from Russia aged roughly 6 to 90 years. Approximately 10 milliliters of peripheral blood were collected from each donor into EDTA-treated Vacutainer tubes. Ficoll-Paque density-gradient centrifugation was used to isolate PBMCs, with at least 6.5 million per sample. Total RNA was extracted from PBMCs with Trizol reagent, with at least 6 micrograms obtained per sample. For every donor, an aliquot of PBMCs went through flow cytometry to measure the percentages of naive CD45RAhigh/CD27high T cells. The library was prepared using 5' RACE. Sequencing was performed on an Illumina HiSeq 2500. The second PCR ran for about 6 to 12 cycles and used a J-beta primer mix along with a sample-barcoded 5' primer. Each TCR beta cDNA molecule received a unique molecular identifier from a template-switch 5' adaptor carrying 12 random nucleotides. Each sample yielded at least 3 million CDR3-containing paired-end reads. All of the RNA was converted into first-strand cDNA using the Mint cDNA synthesis kit, with a TRBC-specific oligonucleotide serving as the primer. All cDNA was treated with uracil-DNA glycosylase and then went through a first 18-cycle PCR with the universal primers M1SS and BC2_uni_R. On the study's bioinformatics: For normalization, 1 million high-quality reads were randomly selected from each sample, with every read carrying a distinct molecular identifier. Instead of being binned into consensus sequences, reads with shared molecular identifiers were discarded. CDR3 identification, clonotype clustering and error correction used MiTCR with a Q25 quality threshold and the strictest error-elimination algorithm. A nonparametric unseen species model with Euler transformation was used to estimate lower-bound total TCR beta diversity. TCRdb itself trimmed the public reads at Q25 with fastp, ran MiXCR and retained productive beta chains. Records with the same CDR3 protein are collapsed into one entry carrying the most frequent genes and DNA. TCRdb assigned the V and J calls; the authors' analysis was not used. Here the sample has over 1,300,000 distinct CDR3 sequences; approximately 60% occur a single time. Clones ranked in the top ten supply 5% to 7% of the sample.

From the germline V gene, CDR1 is SGHRS and CDR2 is YFSETQ. From the cysteine through the phenylalanine, the CDR3 covers 14 amino acids. Only the CDR3 portion is preserved as DNA: 42 bases, with reading frame beginning at the first base. V is cut by 0 bases and J by 3 bases, and the space between the germline ends is 6 bases. The specimen was blood. This TCR came from a man aged 18 to 29 in good health. The receptor chain draws on TRBV5-1 and TRBJ1-4, with no confidently assigned D gene. The sequenced DNA: TGCGCCAGCAGCTTGGCCTGGGCTAATGAAAAACTGTTTTTT. Its protein is CASSLAWANEKLFF.